A single sample gave rise to the 3 T cell receptor beta chains below, sequenced in a study of OX40 agonist ivuxolimab in advanced cancers. Here immunoSEQ multiplex PCR was the method, and the copy in TCRdb shows in-frame clones only, minus some. The table lists tens of thousands of clones, approximately 84% of them singletons, with 4% to 4.5% in the top ten. Sequenced material: CD4+ or CD8+ T cells sorted from blood, taken in a trial of the OX40 agonist ivuxolimab. These receptors all come from an adult with an advanced solid tumor such as melanoma, head and neck, liver or kidney cancer.

As to this clone: This CDR3 is also generated by other DNA sequences in the sample. The chain joins TRBV29-1 to TRBJ2-2; no definite D call. The V end lost 3 bases, the J end lost 0 bases, and 11 bases lay between the germline ends. The CDR3 has 15 amino acids. Per germline, CDR1 SQVTM and CDR2 ANQGSEA. The CDR3 sequence: CSVDPGGANTGELFF. Here the CDR3 DNA reads TGCAGCGTTGACCCCGGTGGGGCGAACACCGGGGAGCTGTTTTTT.

The gene calls are TRBV12-5 and TRBJ1-6; 9 bases line up with TRBD1. CDR3 size: 17 residues. Germline lookup yields CDR1 LGHNT and CDR2 FRNRAP. V shed 2 bases, J shed 7 bases, and the junction held 9 bases outside the gene matches. CDR3 amino acids: CASGLLHGDRANSPLHF. CDR3 sequence (DNA): TGTGCTAGTGGTTTGCTCCATGGGGACAGGGCCAATTCACCCCTCCACTTT. Complete variable domain (other parts from reference TRBV12-5 and TRBJ1-6): DARVTQTPRHKVTEMGQEVTMRCQPILGHNTVFWYRQTMMQGLELLAYFRNRAPLDDSGMPKDRFSAEMPDATLATLKIQPSEPRDSAVYFCASGLLHGDRANSPLHFGNGTRLTVT.

The genes are TRBV7-2 and TRBJ2-1; 8 nucleotides match TRBD2. This CDR3 comprises 14 residues. In germline, CDR1 is SGHTA, CDR2 FQGNSA. The V segment lost 1 base and the J segment 12 bases; nucleotides outside the gene matches: 8. The CDR3 region has the DNA TGTGCCAGCAGCTTAGTTGCGGGGGGCAGTGTGCAGTTCTTC. This gives the protein CASSLVAGGSVQFF.